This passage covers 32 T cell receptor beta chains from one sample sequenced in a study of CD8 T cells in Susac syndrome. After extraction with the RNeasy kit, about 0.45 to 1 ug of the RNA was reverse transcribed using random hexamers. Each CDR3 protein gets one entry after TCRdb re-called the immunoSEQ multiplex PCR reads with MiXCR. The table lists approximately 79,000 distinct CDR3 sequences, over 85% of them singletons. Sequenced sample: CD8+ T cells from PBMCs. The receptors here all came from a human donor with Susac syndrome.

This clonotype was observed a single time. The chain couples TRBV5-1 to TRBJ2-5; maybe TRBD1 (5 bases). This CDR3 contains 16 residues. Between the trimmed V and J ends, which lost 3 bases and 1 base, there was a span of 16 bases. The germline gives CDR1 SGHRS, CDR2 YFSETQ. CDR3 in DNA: TGCGCCAGCAGCTCTATAGGAACAGGTTTCCAAGAGACCCAGTACTTC. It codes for CASSSIGTGFQETQYF. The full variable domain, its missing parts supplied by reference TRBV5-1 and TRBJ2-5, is KAGVTQTPRYLIKTRGQQVTLSCSPISGHRSVSWYQQTPGQGLQFLFEYFSETQRNKGNFPGRFSGRQFSNSRSEMNVSTLELGDSALYLCASSSIGTGFQETQYFGPGTRLLVL.

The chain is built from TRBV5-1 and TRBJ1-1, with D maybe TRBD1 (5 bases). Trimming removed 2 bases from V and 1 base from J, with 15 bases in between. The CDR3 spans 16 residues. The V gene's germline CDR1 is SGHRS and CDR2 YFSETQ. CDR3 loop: CASSLEPGTSNTEAFF. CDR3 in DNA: TGCGCCAGCAGCTTAGAACCGGGGACCTCGAACACTGAAGCTTTCTTT.

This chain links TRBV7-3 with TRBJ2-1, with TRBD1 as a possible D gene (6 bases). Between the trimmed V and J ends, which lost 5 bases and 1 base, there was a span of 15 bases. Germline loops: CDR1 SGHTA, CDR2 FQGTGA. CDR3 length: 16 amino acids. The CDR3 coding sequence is TGTGCCAGCAGCCCCGACAGGATCGCATCCTACAATGAGCAGTTCTTC. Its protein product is CASSPDRIASYNEQFF.

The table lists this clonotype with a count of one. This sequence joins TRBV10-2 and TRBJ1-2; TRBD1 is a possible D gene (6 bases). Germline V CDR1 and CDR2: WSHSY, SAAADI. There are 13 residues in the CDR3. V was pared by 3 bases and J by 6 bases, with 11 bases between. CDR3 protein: CASSEEGGDGYTF. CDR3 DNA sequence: TGCGCCAGCAGTGAAGAGGGGGGCGATGGCTACACCTTC.

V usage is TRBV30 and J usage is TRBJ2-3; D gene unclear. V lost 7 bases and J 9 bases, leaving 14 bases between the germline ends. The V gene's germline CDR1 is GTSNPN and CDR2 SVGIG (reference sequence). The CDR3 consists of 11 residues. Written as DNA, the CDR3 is TGTGCCTCCCAAGTCCCGGGCACGCAGTATTTT. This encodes CASQVPGTQYF.

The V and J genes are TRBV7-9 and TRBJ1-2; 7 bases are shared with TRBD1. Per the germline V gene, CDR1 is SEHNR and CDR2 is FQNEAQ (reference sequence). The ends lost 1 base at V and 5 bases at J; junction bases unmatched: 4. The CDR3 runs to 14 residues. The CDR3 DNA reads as TGTGCCAGCAGCTTAGAGACAGGGTGGTATGGCTACACCTTC. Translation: CASSLETGWYGYTF.

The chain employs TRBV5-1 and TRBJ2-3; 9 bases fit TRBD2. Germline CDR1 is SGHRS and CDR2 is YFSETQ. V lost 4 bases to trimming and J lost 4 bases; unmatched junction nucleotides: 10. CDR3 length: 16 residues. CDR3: CASSRRSRGGADTQYF. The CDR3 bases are TGCGCCAGCAGCCGCAGGTCGCGGGGGGGCGCAGATACGCAGTATTTT.

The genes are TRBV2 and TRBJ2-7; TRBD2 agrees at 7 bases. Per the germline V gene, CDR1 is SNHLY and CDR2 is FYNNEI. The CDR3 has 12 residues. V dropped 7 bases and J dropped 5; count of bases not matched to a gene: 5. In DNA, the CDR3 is TGTGCCAGCAAGGCTAGCGGCCACGAGCAGTACTTC. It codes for CASKASGHEQYF.

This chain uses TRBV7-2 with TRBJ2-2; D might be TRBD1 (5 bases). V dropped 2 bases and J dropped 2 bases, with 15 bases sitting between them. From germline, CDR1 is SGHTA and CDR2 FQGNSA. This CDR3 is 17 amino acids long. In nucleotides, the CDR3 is TGTGCCAGCAGCTTACGGTGGGGCCTCCTTAACACCGGGGAGCTGTTTTTT. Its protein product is CASSLRWGLLNTGELFF.

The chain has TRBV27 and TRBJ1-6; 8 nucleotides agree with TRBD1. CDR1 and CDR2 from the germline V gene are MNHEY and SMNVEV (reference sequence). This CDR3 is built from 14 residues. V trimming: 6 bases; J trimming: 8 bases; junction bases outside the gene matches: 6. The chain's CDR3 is CASSRGLSYSPLHF. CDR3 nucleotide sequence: TGTGCCAGCAGCAGGGGGCTCAGCTATTCACCCCTCCACTTT.

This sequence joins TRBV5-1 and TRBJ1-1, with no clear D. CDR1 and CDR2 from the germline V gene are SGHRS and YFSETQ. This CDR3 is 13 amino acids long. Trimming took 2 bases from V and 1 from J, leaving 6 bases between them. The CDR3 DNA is TGCGCCAGCAGCTTACACTGGAACACTGAAGCTTTCTTT. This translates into CASSLHWNTEAFF.

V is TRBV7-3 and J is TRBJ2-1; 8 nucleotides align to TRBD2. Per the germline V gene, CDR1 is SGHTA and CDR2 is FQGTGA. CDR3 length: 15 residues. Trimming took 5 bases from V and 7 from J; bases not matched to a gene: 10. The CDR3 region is CASSPETGGRNEQFF. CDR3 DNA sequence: TGTGCCAGCAGCCCCGAAACGGGGGGGCGGAATGAGCAGTTCTTC.

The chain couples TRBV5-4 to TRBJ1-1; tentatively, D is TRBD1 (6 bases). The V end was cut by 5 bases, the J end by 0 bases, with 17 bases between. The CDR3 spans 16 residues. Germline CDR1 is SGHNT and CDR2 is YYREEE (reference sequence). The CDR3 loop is CASSWGGRPMNTEAFF. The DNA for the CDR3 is TGTGCCAGCAGTTGGGGGGGCAGGCCAATGAACACTGAAGCTTTCTTT.

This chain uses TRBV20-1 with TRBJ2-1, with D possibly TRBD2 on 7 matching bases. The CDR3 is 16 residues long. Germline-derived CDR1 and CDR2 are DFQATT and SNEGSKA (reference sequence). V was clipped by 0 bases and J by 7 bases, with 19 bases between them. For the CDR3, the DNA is TGCAGTGCTAGAGATCCTACGGGGGGCCTGAGGAATGAGCAGTTCTTC. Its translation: CSARDPTGGLRNEQFF.

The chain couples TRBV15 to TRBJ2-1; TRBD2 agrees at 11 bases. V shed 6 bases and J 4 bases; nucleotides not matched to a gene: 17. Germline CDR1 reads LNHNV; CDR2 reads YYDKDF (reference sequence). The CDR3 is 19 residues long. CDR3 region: CATSSTRGFSGGEYNEQFF. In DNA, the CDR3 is TGTGCCACCAGTTCAACCAGGGGGTTTAGCGGGGGGGAGTACAATGAGCAGTTCTTC.

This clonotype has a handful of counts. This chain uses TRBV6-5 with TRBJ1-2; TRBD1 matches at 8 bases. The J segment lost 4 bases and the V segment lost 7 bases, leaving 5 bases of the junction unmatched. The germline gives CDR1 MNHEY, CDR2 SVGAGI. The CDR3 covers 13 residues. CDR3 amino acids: CASTDRGIYGYTF. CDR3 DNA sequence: TGTGCCAGCACCGACAGGGGAATCTATGGCTACACCTTC.

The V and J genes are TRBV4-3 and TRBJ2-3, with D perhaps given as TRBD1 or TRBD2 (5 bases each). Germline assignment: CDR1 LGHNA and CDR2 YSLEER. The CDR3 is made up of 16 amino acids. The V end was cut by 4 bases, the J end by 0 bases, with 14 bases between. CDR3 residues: CASSPRDRDSTDTQYF. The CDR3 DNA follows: TGCGCCAGCAGCCCCCGGGACCGAGACAGCACAGATACGCAGTATTTT.

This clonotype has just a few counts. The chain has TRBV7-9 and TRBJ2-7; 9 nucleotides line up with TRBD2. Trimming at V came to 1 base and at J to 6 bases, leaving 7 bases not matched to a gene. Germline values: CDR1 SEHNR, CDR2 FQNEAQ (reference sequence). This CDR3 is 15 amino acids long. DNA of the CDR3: TGTGCCAGCAGCTTAGATTCTAGCGGGAAAGGCGAGCAGTACTTC. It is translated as CASSLDSSGKGEQYF. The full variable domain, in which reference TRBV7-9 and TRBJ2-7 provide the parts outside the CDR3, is DTGVSQNPRHKITKRGQNVTFRCDPISEHNRLYWYRQTLGQGPEFLTYFQNEAQLEKSRLLSDRFSAERPKGSFSTLEIQRTEQGDSAMYLCASSLDSSGKGEQYFGPGTRLTVT.

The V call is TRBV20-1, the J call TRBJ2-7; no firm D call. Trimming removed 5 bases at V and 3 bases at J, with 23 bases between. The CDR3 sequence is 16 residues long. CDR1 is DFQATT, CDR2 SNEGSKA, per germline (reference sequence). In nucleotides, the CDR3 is TGCAGTGCTCGACCAATAGGAGATGGGATAGTCTACGAGCAGTACTTC. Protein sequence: CSARPIGDGIVYEQYF.

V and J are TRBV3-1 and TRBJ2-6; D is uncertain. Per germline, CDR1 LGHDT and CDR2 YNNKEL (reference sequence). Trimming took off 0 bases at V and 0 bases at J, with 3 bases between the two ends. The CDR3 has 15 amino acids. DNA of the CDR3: TGTGCCAGCAGCCAAGACCGCTCTGGGGCCAACGTCCTGACTTTC. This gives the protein CASSQDRSGANVLTF.

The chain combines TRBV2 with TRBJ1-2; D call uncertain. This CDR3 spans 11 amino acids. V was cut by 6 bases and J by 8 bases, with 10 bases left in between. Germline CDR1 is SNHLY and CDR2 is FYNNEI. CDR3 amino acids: CASRGAGGYTF. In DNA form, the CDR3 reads TGTGCCAGCAGGGGAGCGGGGGGCTACACCTTC.

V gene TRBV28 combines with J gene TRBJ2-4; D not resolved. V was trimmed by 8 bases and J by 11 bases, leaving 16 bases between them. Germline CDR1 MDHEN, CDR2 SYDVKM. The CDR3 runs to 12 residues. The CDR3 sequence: CASGLQPEFQYF. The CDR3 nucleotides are TGTGCCAGCGGATTACAACCAGAATTTCAGTACTTC.

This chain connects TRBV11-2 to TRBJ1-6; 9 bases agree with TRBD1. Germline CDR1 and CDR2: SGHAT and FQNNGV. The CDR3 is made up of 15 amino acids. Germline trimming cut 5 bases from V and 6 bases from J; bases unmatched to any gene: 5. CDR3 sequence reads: CASSQPGQGNSPLHF. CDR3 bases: TGTGCCAGCAGCCAACCGGGACAGGGTAATTCACCCCTCCACTTT. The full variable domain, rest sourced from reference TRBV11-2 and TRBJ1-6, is EAGVAQSPRYKIIEKRQSVAFWCNPISGHATLYWYQQILGQGPKLLIQFQNNGVVDDSQLPKDRFSAERLKGVDSTLKIQPAKLEDSAVYLCASSQPGQGNSPLHFGNGTRLTVT.

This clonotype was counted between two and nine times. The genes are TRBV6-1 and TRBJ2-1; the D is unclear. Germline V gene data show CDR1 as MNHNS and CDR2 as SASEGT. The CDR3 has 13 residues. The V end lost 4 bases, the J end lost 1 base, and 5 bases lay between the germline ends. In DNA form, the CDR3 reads TGTGCCAGCAGTGGAAATTCCTACAATGAGCAGTTCTTC. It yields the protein CASSGNSYNEQFF.

The CDR3 nucleotides read TGTGCCAGCAGTCCCGAGAGGGGAGGGTGGACTGAAGCTTTCTTT. It yields the protein CASSPERGGWTEAFF. This chain connects TRBV28 to TRBJ1-1, with D possibly being TRBD1 (5 bases). Trimming left V 5 bases short and J 5 bases short, with 18 bases between. Germline values: CDR1 MDHEN, CDR2 SYDVKM. The CDR3 loop spans 15 amino acids.

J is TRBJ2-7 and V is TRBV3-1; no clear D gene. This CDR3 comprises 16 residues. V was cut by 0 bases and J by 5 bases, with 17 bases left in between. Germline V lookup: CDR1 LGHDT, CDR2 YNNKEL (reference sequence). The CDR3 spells CASSQDARPQGDEQYF. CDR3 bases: TGTGCCAGCAGCCAAGACGCGAGACCCCAAGGCGACGAGCAGTACTTC.

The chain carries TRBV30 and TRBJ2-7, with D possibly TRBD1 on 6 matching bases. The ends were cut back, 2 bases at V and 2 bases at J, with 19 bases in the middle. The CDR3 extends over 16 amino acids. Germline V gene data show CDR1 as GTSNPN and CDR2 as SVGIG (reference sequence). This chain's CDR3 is CAWSPPQDRKTYEQYF. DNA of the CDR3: TGTGCCTGGAGTCCACCCCAGGACAGAAAAACCTACGAGCAGTACTTC.

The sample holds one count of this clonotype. The CDR3 nucleotides are TGTGCCAGCAGCTACCTGAGTCACCGAACTAGCGGGGGTTACAATGAGCAGTTCTTC. Protein sequence: CASSYLSHRTSGGYNEQFF. The chain couples TRBV7-2 to TRBJ2-1; 11 bases are shared with TRBD2. The CDR3 runs to 19 residues. V lost 4 bases to trimming and J lost 4 bases; unmatched junction nucleotides: 15. Germline lookup yields CDR1 SGHTA and CDR2 FQGNSA.

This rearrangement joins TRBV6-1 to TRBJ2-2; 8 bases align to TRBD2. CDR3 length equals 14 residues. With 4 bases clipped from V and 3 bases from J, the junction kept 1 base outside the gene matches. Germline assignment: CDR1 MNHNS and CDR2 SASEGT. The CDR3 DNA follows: TGTGCCAGCAGTGTTAGCGGGGACACCGGGGAGCTGTTTTTT. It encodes CASSVSGDTGELFF.

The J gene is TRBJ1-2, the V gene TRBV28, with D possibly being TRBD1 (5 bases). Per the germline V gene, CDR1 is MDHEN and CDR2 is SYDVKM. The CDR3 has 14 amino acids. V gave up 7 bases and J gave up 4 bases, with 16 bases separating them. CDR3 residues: CASTPPHQGYGYTF. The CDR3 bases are TGTGCCAGCACCCCCCCCCATCAGGGCTATGGCTACACCTTC.

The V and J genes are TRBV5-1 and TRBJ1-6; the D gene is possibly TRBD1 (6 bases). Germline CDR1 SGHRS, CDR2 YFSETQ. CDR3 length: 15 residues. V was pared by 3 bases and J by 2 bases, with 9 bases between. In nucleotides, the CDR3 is TGCGCCAGCAGCTCCAGACAGGCCTATAATTCACCCCTCCACTTT. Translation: CASSSRQAYNSPLHF.

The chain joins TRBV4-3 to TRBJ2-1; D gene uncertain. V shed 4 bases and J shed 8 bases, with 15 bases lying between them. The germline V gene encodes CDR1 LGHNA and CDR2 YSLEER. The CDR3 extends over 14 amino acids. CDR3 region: CASSPDLNWDEQFF. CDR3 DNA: TGCGCCAGCAGCCCAGACTTGAATTGGGATGAGCAGTTCTTC.